The present T cell receptor beta chain was sequenced within a study of blood T cell repertoires in COVID-19. Produced via immunoSEQ multiplex PCR; TCRdb's table is partial and in-frame only. The repertoire holds about 100,000 clones, with 80% as singletons. V shed 1 base, J shed 1 base, and the junction held 7 bases outside the gene matches. Looked up from germline, CDR1 is SGHTA and CDR2 is FQGNSA. This CDR3 spans 17 amino acids. This chain joins TRBV7-2 and TRBJ1-1, with TRBD1 matching 9 bases. The specimen was peripheral blood. The sequence came from an older woman with acute or convalescent COVID-19. The DNA of the CDR3 is TGTGCCAGCAGCTTAGAGCCGCCGACAGGGGGGAACACTGAAGCTTTCTTT. Its translation is CASSLEPPTGGNTEAFF.